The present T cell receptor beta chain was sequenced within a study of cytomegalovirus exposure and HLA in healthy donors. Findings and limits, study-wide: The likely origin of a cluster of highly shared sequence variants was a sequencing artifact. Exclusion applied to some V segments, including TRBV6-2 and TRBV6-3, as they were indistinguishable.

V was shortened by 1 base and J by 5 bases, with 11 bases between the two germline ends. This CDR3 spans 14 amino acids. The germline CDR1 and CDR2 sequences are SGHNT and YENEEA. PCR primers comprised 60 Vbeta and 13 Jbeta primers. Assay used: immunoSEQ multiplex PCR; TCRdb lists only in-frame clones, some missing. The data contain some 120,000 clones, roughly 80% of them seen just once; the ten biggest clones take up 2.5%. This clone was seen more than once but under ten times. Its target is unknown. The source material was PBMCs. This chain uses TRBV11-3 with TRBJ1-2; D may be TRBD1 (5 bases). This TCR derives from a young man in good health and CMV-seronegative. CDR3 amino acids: CASSLVSGGYGYTF. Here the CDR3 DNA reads TGTGCCAGCAGCTTAGTGAGCGGGGGATATGGCTACACCTTC.